This TCR beta chain was recorded in a study of identifying expanded T cells in peripheral blood. CDR1 and CDR2 from the germline V gene are SGHNT and YYREEE (reference sequence). The CDR3 sequence is 15 residues long. After removal of 3 bases from V and 8 bases from J, the junction contained 10 bases not matched to a gene. Using immunoSEQ multiplex PCR, the repertoire was profiled, and TCRdb retains in-frame clones only, with some absent. The sample yields about 100,000 clones, approximately 88% seen once. The material sequenced was blood. This chain links TRBV5-4 with TRBJ1-4; TRBD1 aligns across 7 bases. The source of this sequence is a person aged 18 to 69 in good health. As DNA, the CDR3 is TGTGCCAGCAGCTCCGGGACAGCCTTGGGGGAAAAACTGTTTTTT. Residues: CASSSGTALGEKLFF.